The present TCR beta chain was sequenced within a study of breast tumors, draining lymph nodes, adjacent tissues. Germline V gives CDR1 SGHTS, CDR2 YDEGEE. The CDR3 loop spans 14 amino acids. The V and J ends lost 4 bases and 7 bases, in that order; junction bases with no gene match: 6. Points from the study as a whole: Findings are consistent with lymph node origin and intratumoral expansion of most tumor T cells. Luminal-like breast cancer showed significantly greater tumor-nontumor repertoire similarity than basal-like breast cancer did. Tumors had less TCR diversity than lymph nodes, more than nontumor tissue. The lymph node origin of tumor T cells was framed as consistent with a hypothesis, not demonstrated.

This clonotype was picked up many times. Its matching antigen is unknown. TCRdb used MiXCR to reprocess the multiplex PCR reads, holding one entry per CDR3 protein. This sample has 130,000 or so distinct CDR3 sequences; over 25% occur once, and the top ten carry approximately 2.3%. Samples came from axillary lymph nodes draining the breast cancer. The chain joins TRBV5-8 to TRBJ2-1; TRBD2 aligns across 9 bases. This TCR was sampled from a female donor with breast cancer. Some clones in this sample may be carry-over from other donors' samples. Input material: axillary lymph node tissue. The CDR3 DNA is TGTGCCAGCAGCCCGGGACTAGCAGTTAATGAGCAGTTCTTC. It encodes CASSPGLAVNEQFF.